This TCR beta chain is from a study of blood T cells in healthy people across ages. In the study overall: There was about one barcoded beta molecule captured by template switching per two T cells.

About this clonotype: Antigen unknown.

Peripheral blood was drawn, about 9.7 milliliters per donor. Combining a sample-barcoded 5' primer with a J-beta primer mix, a second PCR ran for roughly 7 to 12 cycles. MiXCR, run by TCRdb on the 5' RACE reads, gives a single entry per CDR3 protein. The sample carries about a million distinct CDR3 sequences, 45% to 60% recorded once. CDR3 size: 13 residues. From germline, CDR1 is LGHDT and CDR2 YNNKEL (reference sequence). With 10 bases clipped from V and 1 base from J, the junction kept 6 bases outside the gene matches. Study conclusions and caveats: Fewer expanded clones and more diversity marked long-lived versus aged donors. Diversity estimates drawn from one million T cells were deemed underestimates.

The sequence was collected from a woman in her fifties or sixties in good health. The chain recombines TRBV3-1 with TRBJ2-7; 8 bases fit TRBD1. The sequenced sample was blood. CDR3 protein: CATTRTGSYEQYF. As DNA, the CDR3 is TGTGCCACGACTCGGACAGGGTCCTACGAGCAGTACTTC.